Each of the 22 T cell receptor beta chains below was sequenced from the same sample in a study of tumor and adjacent non-tumor tissue in lung cancer. This sample's RNA came from whole unsorted tissue. The library came from three nested PCR rounds adapted from ARM-PCR protocols. Each CDR3 protein is one row after TCRdb ran MiXCR on the multiplex PCR reads. This table holds around 140,000 distinct CDR3 sequences, around 61% found once. Sequenced sample: lung tumor tissue. The receptors stem from a man in his fifties or sixties with small cell lung cancer.

About this clonotype itself: Mismatch with germline at one junction end may stem from a read error. The chain has TRBV11-2 and TRBJ2-1; TRBD2 aligns across 10 bases. Germline values: CDR1 SGHAT, CDR2 FQNNGV. The CDR3 extends over 17 amino acids. CDR3 in amino acids: CASCLTAVAGGGIPEFF. The CDR3 nucleotides are TGTGCCAGCTGCTTAACAGCGGTAGCGGGAGGTGGAATCCCAGAGTTCTTC.

As concerns this clonotype: A much bigger clone sits one base away, suggesting this may be a read error. The CDR3 end shows no conserved phenylalanine or tryptophan, and so a read error is likely. The chain is built from TRBV23-1 and TRBJ2-7, with D perhaps being TRBD1 or TRBD2 (5 bases each). TRBV23-1 belongs to the ORF category, with a function that is uncertain. V was clipped by 4 bases and J by 0 bases, with 22 bases between them. The CDR3 consists of 18 residues. The CDR3 DNA reads TGCGCCAGCAGTCGATCCTGCTTAGGGGAGACTAACTCCTACGAGCAGTACGCC. As protein: CASSRSCLGETNSYEQYA.

On this clonotype: A junction boundary mismatches the germline segment, possibly from a read error. V gene TRBV19 combines with J gene TRBJ1-5; 7 positions match TRBD1. The CDR3 totals 14 residues. Germline V gene sequence: CDR1 LNHDA, CDR2 SQIVND (reference sequence). The CDR3 bases are TGTGCCAGTAGTCTCTTGACAGGGCTTCTGCCCCATCATTTT. The encoded protein is CASSLLTGLLPHHF.

Of note for this clonotype: A read error is likely, as this CDR3 ends without the conserved phenylalanine or tryptophan. The rearrangement joins TRBV10-3 to TRBJ2-1; TRBD1 matches 7 bases. The CDR3 has 12 amino acids. Germline-derived CDR1 and CDR2 are ENHRY and SYGVKD. The CDR3 DNA reads as TGTGCCACCAGTGAAACACAGGGGCAGCAGTTCTTG. Protein sequence: CATSETQGQQFL.

On this clonotype: Being one base from a much bigger clone, this may be a read error. The rearrangement uses TRBV29-1 and TRBJ1-1; D gene uncertain. This CDR3 has 11 amino acids. Per germline, CDR1 SQVTM and CDR2 ANQGSEA. The CDR3 reads CIIDLNTEAIF. In DNA, the CDR3 is TGTATCATAGACCTGAACACTGAAGCTATCTTT.

The sample holds many counts of this clonotype. In nucleotides, the CDR3 is TGTGCCAGCAGCTTCGGGCTCAGCTCCTACAATGAGCAGTTCTTC. Translated, it gives CASSFGLSSYNEQFF. The V call is TRBV7-8, the J call TRBJ2-1; D is ambiguous. CDR1 and CDR2 (germline): SGHVS, FQNEAQ. Trimming removed 3 bases at V and 0 bases at J, with 9 bases between. The CDR3 length is 15 residues.

The chain recombines TRBV11-3 with TRBJ2-2; 10 bases are shared with TRBD2. From germline, CDR1 is SGHNT and CDR2 YENEEA. V was pared by 6 bases and J by 5 bases, with 12 bases of the junction left unmatched. The CDR3 has 17 amino acids. Here the CDR3 DNA reads TGTGCCAGCAGAACGAGGGCTAGCGGGGGCTATACCGGGGAGCTGTTTTTT. Its translation: CASRTRASGGYTGELFF.

For this clonotype: Germline and junction disagree at one end, which may indicate a read error. The genes are TRBV6-5 and TRBJ2-1; TRBD2 matches 11 bases. Germline CDR1 MNHEY, CDR2 SVGAGI. The CDR3 contains 16 residues. The CDR3 reads CASSPLAGGINDEHFF. As DNA, the CDR3 is TGTGCCAGCAGCCCCTTAGCGGGAGGGATTAACGATGAGCACTTCTTC.

The J gene is TRBJ1-2, the V gene TRBV10-3; the D gene is possibly TRBD1 (6 bases). CDR3 length: 15 amino acids. Germline V CDR1 and CDR2: ENHRY, SYGVKD. V lost 7 bases to trimming and J lost 6 bases, with 21 bases between them. CDR3 residues: CAINDSDLRGDGYTF. The CDR3 nucleotides read TGTGCCATCAATGACTCGGACCTCAGGGGTGATGGCTACACCTTC.

A remark on this clonotype: A much more abundant neighbour one base away suggests this may be a read error. Because the CDR3 is missing its conserved closing phenylalanine or tryptophan, this is likely a read error. The chain is built from TRBV20-1 and TRBJ2-1; no definite D call. The V gene's germline CDR1 is DFQATT and CDR2 SNEGSKA (reference sequence). Trimming removed 6 bases from V and 6 bases from J, with 12 bases in between. CDR3 length equals 12 residues. In nucleotides, the CDR3 is TGCAGTGCCGATTACCAGAGCAATGAGCAGTTCTTA. Protein product: CSADYQSNEQFL.

This clonotype was picked up many times. The chain links TRBV4-1 to TRBJ2-3; possible D gene TRBD1, 6 bases. V gave up 1 base and J gave up 0 bases, with 11 bases separating them. The CDR3 length is 16 residues. Germline V lookup: CDR1 MGHRA, CDR2 YSYEKL. The CDR3 DNA reads as TGCGCCAGCAGCCAAGGGGGTGGACAGAGCACAGATACGCAGTATTTT. As protein: CASSQGGGQSTDTQYF.

In the case of this clonotype: A much bigger clone sits one base away, suggesting this may be a read error. This chain links TRBV4-1 with TRBJ2-1, with unresolved D. The CDR3 extends over 16 amino acids. The V gene lost 1 base and the J gene lost 6 bases, with 16 bases spanning the gap. Germline V CDR1 and CDR2: MGHRA, YSYEKL. The CDR3 DNA follows: TGCGCCAGCAGCCAAGGCGGAAATGTAGCCACCAATGAGCAGTTCTTC. It specifies CASSQGGNVATNEQFF.

Many counts were recorded for this clonotype. The CDR3 DNA follows: TGTGCCAGCAGTGAATTCCAGGGCCCCTATCAGCCCCAGCATTTT. Translated, it gives CASSEFQGPYQPQHF. J is TRBJ1-5 and V is TRBV6-1, with D perhaps matching TRBD1 (5 bases). V dropped 2 bases and J dropped 5 bases, with 13 bases sitting between them. The CDR3 runs 15 residues. Germline V gene data show CDR1 as MNHNS and CDR2 as SASEGT.

This sequence joins TRBV20-1 and TRBJ2-7, with D perhaps TRBD2 (6 bases). The CDR3 is 12 amino acids. From germline, CDR1 is DFQATT and CDR2 SNEGSKA (reference sequence). The CDR3 nucleotides read TGCAGGGCGGGACCGAGCCTCTACGAGCAGTACGTC. Amino acid sequence: CRAGPSLYEQYV.

About this clonotype: A much larger clone sits a single nucleotide away, making a read error possible. The rearrangement links TRBV20-1 to TRBJ2-5; no clear D. The V gene's germline CDR1 is DFQATT and CDR2 SNEGSKA (reference sequence). The CDR3 has 13 amino acids. V lost 4 bases to trimming and J lost 5 bases, with 14 bases between them. Written as DNA, the CDR3 is TGCAGTGCTATGGTGGCCCCGAGGGAGACCCAGTACTTC. This encodes CSAMVAPRETQYF.

The chain employs TRBV5-4 and TRBJ2-5, with 9 nucleotides matching TRBD1. The ends lost 0 bases at V and 5 bases at J; junction bases unmatched: 2. Germline V lookup: CDR1 SGHNT, CDR2 YYREEE (reference sequence). The CDR3 spans 14 residues. DNA of the CDR3: TGTGCCAGCAGCTTGGCGGGACAGGGCGAGACCCAGTACTTC. This translates into CASSLAGQGETQYF.

On this clonotype: This CDR3 is missing its conserved last phenylalanine or tryptophan, likely due to a read error. Because the CDR3's place on the DNA is in doubt, the DNA is left out and the CDR3 is given as listed by TCRdb. V and J are TRBV11-3 and TRBJ1-5; the DNA was not used to check the table's D call, TRBD1. Germline assignment: CDR1 SGHNT and CDR2 YENEEA. Both ends counted, the CDR3 spans 19 residues. CDR3: CSSSFILYTPRDGNQPQHL.

Many counts were recorded for this clonotype. The rearrangement joins TRBV11-2 to TRBJ2-5, with D possibly TRBD2 on 5 matching bases. Trimming shortened V by 5 bases and J by 2 bases, and 9 bases separated the two germline ends. Germline V lookup: CDR1 SGHAT, CDR2 FQNNGV. The CDR3 extends over 13 amino acids. The CDR3 region is CASSPGKQETQYF. In DNA form, the CDR3 reads TGTGCCAGCAGCCCGGGAAAACAAGAGACCCAGTACTTC.

Concerning this clonotype itself: At one of its ends the junction is not consistent with the germline gene, which may arise from a read error. The chain carries TRBV6-5 and TRBJ1-3; D remains ambiguous. Looked up from germline, CDR1 is MNHEY and CDR2 is SVGAGI. The CDR3 has 15 residues. The CDR3 loop reads CTSSLRGLPGNTIYF. The CDR3 DNA reads TGTACCAGCAGTTTGCGAGGGCTTCCTGGAAACACCATATATTTT.

In its sample, this clonotype was seen a few times. The V gene is TRBV7-9, the J gene TRBJ2-3; D is undetermined. Trimming shortened V by 2 bases and J by 2 bases, and 14 bases separated the two germline ends. CDR3 length: 16 residues. Looked up from germline, CDR1 is SEHNR and CDR2 is FQNEAQ (reference sequence). The CDR3 coding sequence is TGTGCCAGCAGCTTAAGGCGTCCCCCAGACACAGATACGCAGTATTTT. Translating gives CASSLRRPPDTDTQYF.

As concerns this clonotype: A much larger clone sits a single nucleotide away, making a read error possible. The chain carries TRBV6-5 and TRBJ1-1, with unresolved D. CDR1 MNHEY and CDR2 SVGAGI come from the germline V gene. The length of the CDR3 is 12 residues. Written as DNA, the CDR3 is TGTGCCAGCGGTTACTCAAAGGGAGAAGCTTTCTTT. Its protein product is CASGYSKGEAFF.

For this clonotype: At one end, the junction sequence differs from germline, possibly due to a read error. The chain couples TRBV11-1 to TRBJ2-5; D remains unclear. CDR3 length equals 14 residues. CDR1 and CDR2 from the germline V gene are SGHAT and FQDESV (reference sequence). The chain's CDR3 is CASKPSADRATQYF. The CDR3 bases are TGTGCAAGCAAGCCAAGCGCGGATAGGGCGACCCAGTACTTC. The variable domain in full, completed from reference TRBV11-1 and TRBJ2-5, reads EAEVAQSPRYKITEKSQAVAFWCDPISGHATLYWYRQILGQGPELLVQFQDESVVDDSQLPKDRFSAERLKGVDSTLKIQPAELGDSAMYLCASKPSADRATQYFGPGTRLLVL.